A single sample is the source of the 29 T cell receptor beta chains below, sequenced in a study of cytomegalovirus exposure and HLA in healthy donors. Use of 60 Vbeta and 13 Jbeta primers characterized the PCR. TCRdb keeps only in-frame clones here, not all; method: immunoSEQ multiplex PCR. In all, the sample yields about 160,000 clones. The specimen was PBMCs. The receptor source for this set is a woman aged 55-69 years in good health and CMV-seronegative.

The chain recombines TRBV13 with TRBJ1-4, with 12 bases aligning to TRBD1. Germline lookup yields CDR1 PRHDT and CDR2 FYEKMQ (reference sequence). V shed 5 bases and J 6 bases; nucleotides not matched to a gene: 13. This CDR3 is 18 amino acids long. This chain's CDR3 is CASSPFGTGGYFDEKLFF. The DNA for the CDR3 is TGTGCCAGCAGCCCATTCGGGACAGGGGGCTACTTTGATGAAAAACTGTTTTTT.

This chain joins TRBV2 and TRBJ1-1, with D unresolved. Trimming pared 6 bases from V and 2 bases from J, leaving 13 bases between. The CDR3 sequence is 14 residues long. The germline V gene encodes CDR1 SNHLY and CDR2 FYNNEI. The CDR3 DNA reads TGTGCCAGCAGGGAAACGACACGAAACACTGAAGCTTTCTTT. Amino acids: CASRETTRNTEAFF.

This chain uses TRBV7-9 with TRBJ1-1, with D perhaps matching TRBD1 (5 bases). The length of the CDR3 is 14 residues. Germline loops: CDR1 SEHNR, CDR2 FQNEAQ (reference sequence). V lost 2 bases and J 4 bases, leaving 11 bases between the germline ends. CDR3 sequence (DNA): TGTGCCAGCAGCTTACAGGGCCCAGTCACTGAAGCTTTCTTT. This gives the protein CASSLQGPVTEAFF. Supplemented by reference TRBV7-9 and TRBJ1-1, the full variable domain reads DTGVSQNPRHKITKRGQNVTFRCDPISEHNRLYWYRQTLGQGPEFLTYFQNEAQLEKSRLLSDRFSAERPKGSFSTLEIQRTEQGDSAMYLCASSLQGPVTEAFFGQGTRLTVV.

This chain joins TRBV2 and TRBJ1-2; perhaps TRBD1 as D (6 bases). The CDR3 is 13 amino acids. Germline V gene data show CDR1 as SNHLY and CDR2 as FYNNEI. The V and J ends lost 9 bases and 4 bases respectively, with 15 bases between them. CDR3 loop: CASLPGGSYGYTF. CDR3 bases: TGTGCCAGTCTCCCTGGGGGCAGCTATGGCTACACCTTC.

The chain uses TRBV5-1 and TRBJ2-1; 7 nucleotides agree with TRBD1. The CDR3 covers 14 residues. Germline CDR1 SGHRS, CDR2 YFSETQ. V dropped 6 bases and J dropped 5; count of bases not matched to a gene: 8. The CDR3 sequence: CASNDRALNNEQFF. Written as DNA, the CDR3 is TGCGCCAGCAACGACAGGGCACTTAACAATGAGCAGTTCTTC.

As DNA, the CDR3 is TGTGCCAGTAGTCCCCCAGGGAAGAAAGAGACCCAGTACTTC. This translates into CASSPPGKKETQYF. The rearrangement joins TRBV19 to TRBJ2-5; TRBD1 is a possible D gene (5 bases). This CDR3 has 14 amino acids. V lost 5 bases, J lost 3 bases, and 13 bases lay in between. Germline lookup yields CDR1 LNHDA and CDR2 SQIVND (reference sequence).

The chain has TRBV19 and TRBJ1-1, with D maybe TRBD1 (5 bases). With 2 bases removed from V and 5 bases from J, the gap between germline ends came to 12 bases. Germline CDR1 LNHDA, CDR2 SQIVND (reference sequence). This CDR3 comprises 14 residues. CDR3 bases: TGTGCCAGTAGTATAATAGGGGCGCGGACTGAAGCTTTCTTT. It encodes CASSIIGARTEAFF.

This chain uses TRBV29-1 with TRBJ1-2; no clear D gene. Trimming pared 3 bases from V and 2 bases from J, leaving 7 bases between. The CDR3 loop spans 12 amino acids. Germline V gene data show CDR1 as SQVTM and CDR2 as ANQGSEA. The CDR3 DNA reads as TGCAGCGTTGATGACAAGAACTATGGCTACACCTTC. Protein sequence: CSVDDKNYGYTF.

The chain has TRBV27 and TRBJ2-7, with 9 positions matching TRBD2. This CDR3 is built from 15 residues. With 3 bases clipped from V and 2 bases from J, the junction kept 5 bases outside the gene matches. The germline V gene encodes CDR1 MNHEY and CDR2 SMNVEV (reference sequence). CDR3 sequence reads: CASSFLAGKAYEQYF. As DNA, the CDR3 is TGTGCCAGCAGTTTCCTAGCGGGGAAGGCCTACGAGCAGTACTTC.

CDR3 nucleotide sequence: TGCGCCAGCAGCTTCCGGGACAGGGTGGACGAGCAGTACTTC. This gives the protein CASSFRDRVDEQYF. V and J are TRBV5-1 and TRBJ2-7; 9 nucleotides line up with TRBD1. The CDR3 is 14 residues long. CDR1 is SGHRS, CDR2 YFSETQ, per germline. Trimming removed 2 bases from V and 5 bases from J; junction bases left unmatched: 5.

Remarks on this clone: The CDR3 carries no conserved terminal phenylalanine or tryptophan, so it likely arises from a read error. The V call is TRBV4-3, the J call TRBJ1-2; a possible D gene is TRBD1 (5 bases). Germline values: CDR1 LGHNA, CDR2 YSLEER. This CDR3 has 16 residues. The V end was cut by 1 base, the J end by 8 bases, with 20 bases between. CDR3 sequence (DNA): TGCGCCAGCAGCCAAGGTTTGACAGCCACTCCTCTCGGCTACACCCTC. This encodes CASSQGLTATPLGYTL.

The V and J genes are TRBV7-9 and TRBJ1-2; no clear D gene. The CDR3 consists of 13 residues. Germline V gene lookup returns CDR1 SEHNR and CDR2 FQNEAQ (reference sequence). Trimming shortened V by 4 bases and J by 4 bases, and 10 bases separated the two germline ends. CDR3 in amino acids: CASSSTLLYGYTF. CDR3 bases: TGTGCCAGCAGCTCTACACTACTCTATGGCTACACCTTC.

The CDR3: CASTGGYGYTF. CDR3 coding DNA: TGTGCCAGCACGGGGGGCTATGGCTACACCTTC. This chain joins TRBV6-5 and TRBJ1-2; possibly TRBD1 for D (5 bases). Germline CDR1 reads MNHEY; CDR2 reads SVGAGI. The CDR3 has 11 amino acids. The ends were cut back, 7 bases at V and 4 bases at J, with 7 bases in the middle.

CDR3: CASSPLATSYNEQFF. As DNA, the CDR3 is TGTGCCAGCAGCCCACTAGCGACCTCCTACAATGAGCAGTTCTTC. This chain joins TRBV7-9 and TRBJ2-1; 7 bases map to TRBD2. The CDR3 has 15 residues. V was clipped by 5 bases and J by 0 bases; unmatched bases: 4. Germline V gene lookup returns CDR1 SEHNR and CDR2 FQNEAQ (reference sequence). Based on the CDR3 plus reference TRBV7-9 and TRBJ2-1, the full variable domain is DTGVSQNPRHKITKRGQNVTFRCDPISEHNRLYWYRQTLGQGPEFLTYFQNEAQLEKSRLLSDRFSAERPKGSFSTLEIQRTEQGDSAMYLCASSPLATSYNEQFFGPGTRLTVL.

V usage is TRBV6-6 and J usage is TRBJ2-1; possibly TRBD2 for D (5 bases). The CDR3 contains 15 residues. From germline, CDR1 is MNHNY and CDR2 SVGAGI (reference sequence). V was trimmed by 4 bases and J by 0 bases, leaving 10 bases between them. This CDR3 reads CASSSAESSYNEQFF. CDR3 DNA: TGTGCCAGCAGTTCAGCGGAGAGCTCCTACAATGAGCAGTTCTTC.

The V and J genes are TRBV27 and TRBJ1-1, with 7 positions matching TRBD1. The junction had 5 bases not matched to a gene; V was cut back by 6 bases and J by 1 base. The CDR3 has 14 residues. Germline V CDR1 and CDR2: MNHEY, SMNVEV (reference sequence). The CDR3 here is CASRPAGGNTEAFF. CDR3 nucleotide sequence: TGTGCCAGCAGACCGGCAGGGGGGAACACTGAAGCTTTCTTT.

CDR3 DNA: TGCGCCAGCAGCTTGGCGGGGGGGTCCGGAGAGACCCAGTACTTC. Its translation: CASSLAGGSGETQYF. The V call is TRBV5-1, the J call TRBJ2-5; 8 bases fit TRBD2. The CDR3 runs 15 residues. The junction had 5 bases not matched to a gene; V was cut back by 0 bases and J by 4 bases. Per the germline V gene, CDR1 is SGHRS and CDR2 is YFSETQ.

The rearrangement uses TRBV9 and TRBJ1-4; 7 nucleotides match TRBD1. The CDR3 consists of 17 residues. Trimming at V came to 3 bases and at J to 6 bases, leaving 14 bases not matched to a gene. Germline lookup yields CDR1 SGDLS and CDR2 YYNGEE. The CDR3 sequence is CASSGRQGGGSYEKLFF. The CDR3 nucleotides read TGTGCCAGCAGCGGCAGACAGGGAGGCGGTAGCTATGAAAAACTGTTTTTT.

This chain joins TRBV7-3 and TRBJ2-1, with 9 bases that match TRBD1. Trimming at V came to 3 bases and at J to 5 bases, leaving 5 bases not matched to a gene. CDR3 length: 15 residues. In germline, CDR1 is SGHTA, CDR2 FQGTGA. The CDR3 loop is CASSFPTGGNNEQFF. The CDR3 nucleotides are TGTGCCAGCAGCTTTCCGACAGGGGGGAACAATGAGCAGTTCTTC.

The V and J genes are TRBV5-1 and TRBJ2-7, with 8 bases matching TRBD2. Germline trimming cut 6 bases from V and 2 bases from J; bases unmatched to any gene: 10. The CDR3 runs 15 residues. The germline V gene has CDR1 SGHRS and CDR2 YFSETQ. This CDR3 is CASTFGGGTPYEQYF. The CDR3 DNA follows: TGCGCCAGCACCTTCGGGGGGGGGACCCCCTACGAGCAGTACTTC.

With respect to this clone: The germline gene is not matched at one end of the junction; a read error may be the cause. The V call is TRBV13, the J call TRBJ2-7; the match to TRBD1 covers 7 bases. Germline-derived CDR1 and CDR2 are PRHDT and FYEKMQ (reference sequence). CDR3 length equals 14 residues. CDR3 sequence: CASSLGGSAYEQYF. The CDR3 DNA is TGTGCCAGCAGCCTAGGGGGCTCGGCCTACGAGCAGTACTTC. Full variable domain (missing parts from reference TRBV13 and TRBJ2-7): AAGVIQSPRHLIKEKRETATLKCYPIPRHDTVYWYQQGPGQDPQFLISFYEKMQSDKGSIPDRFSAQQFSDYHSELNMSSLELGDSALYFCASSLGGSAYEQYFGPGTRLTVT.

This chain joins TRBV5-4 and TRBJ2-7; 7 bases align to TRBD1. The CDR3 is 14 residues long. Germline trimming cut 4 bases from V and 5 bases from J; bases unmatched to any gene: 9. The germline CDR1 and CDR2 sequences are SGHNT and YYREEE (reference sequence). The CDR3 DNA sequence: TGTGCCAGCAGCGCAAGGGGCAGGGGGAACGAGCAGTACTTC. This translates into CASSARGRGNEQYF.

CDR3 region: CASSRRGGAINQPQHF. CDR3 DNA: TGTGCCAGCAGCCGCCGGGGCGGGGCAATCAATCAGCCCCAGCATTTT. This rearrangement joins TRBV27 to TRBJ1-5, with a weak D call TRBD1 (5 bases). V dropped 6 bases and J dropped 3 bases, with 18 bases sitting between them. The length of the CDR3 is 16 residues. CDR1 is MNHEY and CDR2 is SMNVEV in the germline V gene (reference sequence).

Here the CDR3 DNA reads TGTGCCAGCAGTGGGATCGTACAGCTAAGCCTTAATCAGCCCCAGCATTTT. Translation: CASSGIVQLSLNQPQHF. V gene TRBV6-1 combines with J gene TRBJ1-5; D is ambiguous. Germline CDR1 and CDR2: MNHNS and SASEGT. The CDR3 is made up of 17 amino acids. The V gene lost 4 bases and the J gene lost 4 bases, with 20 bases spanning the gap.

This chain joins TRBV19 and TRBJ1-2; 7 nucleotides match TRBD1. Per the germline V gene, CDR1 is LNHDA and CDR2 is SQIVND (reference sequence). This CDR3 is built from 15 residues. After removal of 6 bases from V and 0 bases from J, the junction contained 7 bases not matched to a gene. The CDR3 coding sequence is TGTGCCAGTAGCCCCAGGACAGGTTCTAACTATGGCTACACCTTC. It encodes CASSPRTGSNYGYTF.

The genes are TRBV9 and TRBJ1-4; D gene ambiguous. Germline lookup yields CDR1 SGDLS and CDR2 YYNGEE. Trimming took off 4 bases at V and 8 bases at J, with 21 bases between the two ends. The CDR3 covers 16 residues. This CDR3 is CASSLSPGALGEKLFF. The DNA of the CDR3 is TGTGCCAGCAGCCTTAGTCCCGGAGCCCTAGGCGAAAAACTGTTTTTT.

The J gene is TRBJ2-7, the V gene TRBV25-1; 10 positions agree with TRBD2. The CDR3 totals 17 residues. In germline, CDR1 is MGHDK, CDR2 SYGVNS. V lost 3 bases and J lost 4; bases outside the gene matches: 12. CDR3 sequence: CASSEGVYEAGGYEQYF. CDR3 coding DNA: TGTGCCAGCAGTGAGGGGGTATATGAAGCGGGAGGGTACGAGCAGTACTTC.

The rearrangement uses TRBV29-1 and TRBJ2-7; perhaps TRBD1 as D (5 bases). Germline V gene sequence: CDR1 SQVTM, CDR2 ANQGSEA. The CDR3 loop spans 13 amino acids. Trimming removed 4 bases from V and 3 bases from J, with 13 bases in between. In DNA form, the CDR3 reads TGCAGCGTTGTTGTACAGGTCGACTACGAGCAGTACTTC. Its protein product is CSVVVQVDYEQYF.

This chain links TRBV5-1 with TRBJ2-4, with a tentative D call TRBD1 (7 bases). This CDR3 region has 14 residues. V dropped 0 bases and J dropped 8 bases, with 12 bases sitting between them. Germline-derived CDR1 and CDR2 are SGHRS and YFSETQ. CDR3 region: CASSLARGEDIQYF. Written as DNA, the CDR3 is TGCGCCAGCAGCTTGGCCAGGGGGGAGGACATTCAGTACTTC.